In its sample, the clone carrying this TCR beta chain was seen many times. Its antigen is undetermined. The data originate from a study of T cells in Graves' hyperthyroidism and ophthalmopathy. General study results and limits: In blood, most of the thyroid clonotypes expanded above 0.001 were also present. In validation, the model predicted ophthalmopathy. These predictions came a median about 6.5 months before onset.

Hyperthyroidism, newly diagnosed and lasting under 2 months, affected patients aged 18 to 65. The diagnostic basis comprised clinical symptoms, serum thyroxine and TRAb, thyroid ultrasound and orbital computed tomography. Template material for amplifying TCR beta CDR3 regions consisted of RNA transcripts. The TCR CDR3 first-round RT-PCR relied on the HTBI primer set. One entry per CDR3 protein, called by TCRdb with MiXCR from the multiplex PCR reads. This sample has hundreds of thousands of distinct CDR3 sequences, with 35% to 55% found just once. V lost 6 bases to trimming and J lost 2 bases; unmatched junction nucleotides: 4. The germline V gene encodes CDR1 ENHRY and CDR2 SYGVKD. The CDR3 has 13 amino acids.

This sequence joins TRBV10-3 and TRBJ2-7; 7 bases fit TRBD2. This sequence originates from a woman between 18 and 29 years old with Graves' hyperthyroidism. Sequencing was carried out using peripheral blood or thyroid tissue (not recorded which). CDR3 nucleotide sequence: TGTGCCATCAGGACCGGGACTACCTACGAGCAGTACTTC. Its translation is CAIRTGTTYEQYF.